This T cell receptor beta chain came from a study of OX40 agonist ivuxolimab in advanced cancers. About the study: The patients got ivuxolimab, which is an agonistic anti-OX40 (CD134) antibody. Of the participants, 40% had some prior anti-PD-1, anti-PD-L1 or anti-CTLA-4 therapy, which was allowed.

The table came from immunoSEQ multiplex PCR; TCRdb's copy has only in-frame clones and leaves some out. The sample lists 55,000 to 85,000 clones; under 90% were seen once. Overall study results and limits: CD4+ T cells averaged fewer expanded clones than CD8+ T cells. There was clonal expansion of CD4+ and CD8+ blood T cells by week 6 at 0.1 to 3.0 mg/kg.

Turning to this clone: The antigen remains unidentified.

The CDR3 spans 18 residues. Sequencing used CD4+ or CD8+ T cells sorted from blood, obtained in a trial of the OX40 agonist ivuxolimab. The TCR was taken from an adult with an advanced solid tumor such as melanoma, head and neck, liver or kidney cancer. The chain uses TRBV12-1 and TRBJ2-7; the table names TRBD1, a call not compared with the DNA. TRBV12-1 is a pseudogene segment. The CDR3 loop is CASSFPKPDRGRSYEQYF. The DNA of the CDR3 is TGTGCCAGCAGCTTCCCCAAACCCGACAGGGGGCGCTCCTACGAGCAGTACTTC.